These T cell receptor beta chains were read from a single sample in a study of blood T cell repertoires in COVID-19. Here immunoSEQ multiplex PCR was the method, and the copy in TCRdb shows in-frame clones only, minus some. The sample lists fewer than 700,000 clones, 85% to 90% occurring once. Sequenced: peripheral blood. Receptor source: a woman aged 45 to 65 with COVID-19, enrolled during active disease. CDR3s leave out the opening cysteine and the closing phenylalanine or tryptophan.

J gene: TRBJ1-1; V gene: TRBV10-2; CDR3 protein: ASEIIYTGTGAQGAF
J gene: TRBJ2-3; V gene: TRBV6-6; CDR3 protein: ASSSSGGGTQY
J gene: TRBJ1-4; V gene: TRBV27; CDR3 protein: ASSLPLGTGVEKLF
J gene: TRBJ1-5; V gene: TRBV2; CDR3 protein: ASSPGHGNQPQH
J gene: TRBJ1-2; V gene: TRBV2; CDR3 protein: ASRGTAGYYGYT
J gene: TRBJ2-3; V gene: TRBV7-6; CDR3 protein: ASSADGTTTDTQY
J gene: TRBJ1-1; V gene: TRBV5-4; CDR3 protein: ASSFKGVTEAF
J gene: TRBJ2-7; V gene: TRBV5-6; CDR3 protein: ASSLGTGLGEQY
J gene: TRBJ1-2; V gene: TRBV29-1; CDR3 protein: SVDSGYT
J gene: TRBJ1-1; V gene: TRBV3-1/TRBV3-2; CDR3 protein: ASSQDNLGGTEAF
J gene: TRBJ1-2; V gene: TRBV6-1; CDR3 protein: ASSEAGTGVGGYT
J gene: TRBJ1-2; V gene: TRBV5-1; CDR3 protein: ASSLDQGALGYT
J gene: TRBJ1-2; V gene: TRBV2; CDR3 protein: ASIGTGAGYT
J gene: TRBJ2-3; V gene: TRBV29-1; CDR3 protein: SVEDQLEERGVMDTQY
J gene: TRBJ1-1; V gene: TRBV2; CDR3 protein: ASSGDRDGAF
J gene: TRBJ2-7; V gene: TRBV29-1; CDR3 protein: SVWTSSYEQY
J gene: TRBJ1-1; V gene: TRBV27; CDR3 protein: ASSRQGDANTEAF
J gene: TRBJ2-7; V gene: TRBV6-6; CDR3 protein: ASSYSTLTTYEQY
J gene: TRBJ1-1; V gene: TRBV25-1; CDR3 protein: ASSEHGQGIGTEAF
J gene: TRBJ1-2; V gene: TRBV2; CDR3 protein: ASSHKYGYT
J gene: TRBJ2-5; V gene: TRBV7-9; CDR3 protein: ASSLEGLAGDSGETQY
J gene: TRBJ2-7; V gene: TRBV4-2; CDR3 protein: ASSFFQGDGYEQY
J gene: TRBJ2-5; V gene: TRBV6-5; CDR3 protein: ASAGTYQETQY
J gene: TRBJ2-7; V gene: TRBV9; CDR3 protein: ASSVGAGRTYEQY